The 24 T cell receptor beta chains below were found in one sample sequenced in a study of T cells in narcolepsy. Using immunoSEQ multiplex PCR, the repertoire was profiled, and TCRdb retains in-frame clones only, with some absent. This sample has fewer than 35,000 clones; roughly four fifths occur once, and the top ten carry about 0.66%. Sample: memory (CD45RA-) CD4+ T cells from blood. The source of these receptors is a human donor in good health.

For the CDR3, the DNA is TGCGCCAGCAGCAGGACTATAGACAATGAGCAGTTCTTC. The encoded protein is CASSRTIDNEQFF. The chain carries TRBV5-1 and TRBJ2-1; tentative D call: TRBD2 (6 bases). CDR3 length: 13 amino acids. Germline CDR1 is SGHRS and CDR2 is YFSETQ. Trimming removed 4 bases from V and 5 bases from J, with 10 bases in between.

The rearrangement links TRBV19 to TRBJ1-5; unclear D gene. The V end lost 7 bases, the J end lost 1 base, and 11 bases lay between the germline ends. The CDR3 has 14 amino acids. CDR1 and CDR2 from the germline V gene are LNHDA and SQIVND (reference sequence). CDR3 in amino acids: CASMAESSNQPQHF. The CDR3 DNA follows: TGTGCCAGTATGGCAGAATCGAGCAATCAGCCCCAGCATTTT.

This sequence joins TRBV5-6 and TRBJ2-7; D is perhaps TRBD2 (6 bases). Germline-derived CDR1 and CDR2 are SGHDT and YYEEEE. The CDR3 runs to 14 residues. The V end lost 3 bases, the J end lost 4 bases, and 14 bases lay between the germline ends. The CDR3 DNA sequence: TGTGCCAGCAGCTGGGGGGTCTCCAAGTACGAGCAGTACGTC. Translated: CASSWGVSKYEQYV.

The chain is built from TRBV6-6 and TRBJ2-2; D may be TRBD1 or TRBD2 (6 bases each). Trimming took off 6 bases at V and 0 bases at J, with 11 bases between the two ends. Germline assignment: CDR1 MNHNY and CDR2 SVGAGI (reference sequence). The CDR3 is 15 amino acids. The CDR3, as DNA: TGTGCCAGCAGAGGGGGGACCGCGAACACCGGGGAGCTGTTTTTT. Its protein product is CASRGGTANTGELFF.

This clone has a single count. The chain couples TRBV5-5 to TRBJ1-2; D is possibly TRBD1 (6 bases). Trimming left V 0 bases short and J 2 bases short, with 8 bases between. The V gene's germline CDR1 is SGHKS and CDR2 YYEKEE (reference sequence). This CDR3 is 14 amino acids long. This chain's CDR3 is CASSLARGNYGYTF. Written as DNA, the CDR3 is TGTGCCAGCAGCTTGGCCAGGGGCAACTATGGCTACACCTTC.

This clone was observed a few times. The chain recombines TRBV11-2 with TRBJ1-1; the D is unclear. The ends were cut back, 2 bases at V and 0 bases at J, with 7 bases in the middle. The CDR3 has 14 amino acids. Germline CDR1 and CDR2: SGHAT and FQNNGV. CDR3 nucleotides: TGTGCCAGCAGCTTAAGCAGTCTGAACACTGAAGCTTTCTTT. It encodes CASSLSSLNTEAFF.

This clone has just one count. CDR3 DNA: TGCAGCGTCAGACTCAGGGACTATGGCTACACCTTC. This codes for CSVRLRDYGYTF. The V call is TRBV29-1, the J call TRBJ1-2; possibly TRBD1 for D (5 bases). The CDR3 loop spans 12 amino acids. Trimming cost V 6 bases and J 3 bases, with 11 bases left between them. Looked up from germline, CDR1 is SQVTM and CDR2 is ANQGSEA.

V and J are TRBV28 and TRBJ1-6, with 8 bases aligning to TRBD1. The V gene's germline CDR1 is MDHEN and CDR2 SYDVKM. J gave up 5 bases and V 6 bases, and 3 bases lay outside the gene matches. This CDR3 contains 14 residues. The CDR3 reads CASSTGQDNSPLHF. CDR3 sequence (DNA): TGTGCCAGCAGCACGGGACAGGATAATTCACCCCTCCACTTT. Supplemented by reference TRBV28 and TRBJ1-6, the full variable domain reads DVKVTQSSRYLVKRTGEKVFLECVQDMDHENMFWYRQDPGLGLRLIYFSYDVKMKEKGDIPEGYSVSREKKERFSLILESASTNQTSMYLCASSTGQDNSPLHFGNGTRLTVT.

This chain uses TRBV7-2 with TRBJ2-2; 8 nucleotides align to TRBD1. CDR3 length: 15 residues. Germline V lookup: CDR1 SGHTA, CDR2 FQGNSA. V was pared by 1 base and J by 10 bases, with 8 bases of the junction left unmatched. This CDR3 reads CASSLGGDRSKELFF. In nucleotides, the CDR3 is TGTGCCAGCAGCTTAGGCGGGGACAGGTCAAAGGAGCTGTTTTTT.

The CDR3 spells CASSPQTGVYGYTF. The CDR3 nucleotides are TGTGCCAGTAGTCCACAGACGGGAGTTTATGGCTACACCTTC. V usage is TRBV19 and J usage is TRBJ1-2, with D uncertain. This CDR3 comprises 14 residues. Germline V gives CDR1 LNHDA, CDR2 SQIVND (reference sequence). V lost 5 bases, J lost 5 bases, and 15 bases lay in between.

V and J are TRBV19 and TRBJ2-5; either TRBD1 or TRBD2 may supply D (5 bases each). V lost 4 bases to trimming and J lost 5 bases, with 11 bases between them. Germline V gives CDR1 LNHDA, CDR2 SQIVND (reference sequence). The CDR3 contains 13 residues. CDR3 sequence reads: CASSKGPWETQYF. CDR3 sequence (DNA): TGTGCCAGTAGTAAGGGACCCTGGGAGACCCAGTACTTC.

This chain connects TRBV9 to TRBJ1-5, with 8 bases lining up with TRBD1. The CDR3 has 15 residues. Germline values: CDR1 SGDLS, CDR2 YYNGEE. The trim removed 4 bases at V and 2 bases at J, leaving 5 bases unmatched. The CDR3 protein is CASSPTGVRNQPQHF. Written as DNA, the CDR3 is TGTGCCAGCAGCCCGACAGGGGTTCGCAATCAGCCCCAGCATTTT.

V gene TRBV9 combines with J gene TRBJ1-1; unclear D gene. Trimming removed 2 bases at V and 5 bases at J, with 4 bases between. The CDR3 covers 11 residues. CDR1 and CDR2 (germline): SGDLS, YYNGEE. CDR3 DNA: TGTGCCAGCAGCGTCCAGACTGAAGCTTTCTTT. It is translated as CASSVQTEAFF.

The chain is built from TRBV6-5 and TRBJ1-4, with a possible D match to TRBD1 (6 bases). Trimming removed 0 bases at V and 8 bases at J, with 16 bases between. CDR1 is MNHEY and CDR2 is SVGAGI in the germline V gene. The CDR3 extends over 16 amino acids. The DNA for the CDR3 is TGTGCCAGCAGTTACTCCTGGGGGGCAAGTGGCGAAAAACTGTTTTTT. Protein product: CASSYSWGASGEKLFF.

The chain couples TRBV29-1 to TRBJ1-2, with 8 nucleotides matching TRBD1. The germline gives CDR1 SQVTM, CDR2 ANQGSEA. The CDR3 extends over 14 amino acids. V shed 5 bases, J shed 4 bases, and the junction held 9 bases outside the gene matches. CDR3 DNA sequence: TGCAGCGTTTCCAAAGACAGGGGAGTCTATGGCTACACCTTC. Its protein is CSVSKDRGVYGYTF.

The genes are TRBV11-3 and TRBJ1-1; D not certain. V was trimmed by 0 bases and J by 12 bases, leaving 11 bases between them. This CDR3 region has 12 residues. Germline CDR1 and CDR2: SGHNT and YENEEA. The CDR3 DNA sequence: TGTGCCAGCAGCTTAGATGGCAGCTCATCTTTCTTT. Translation: CASSLDGSSSFF.

The V gene is TRBV5-5, the J gene TRBJ1-1; no clear D. CDR3 length: 14 residues. V lost 3 bases and J lost 10, with 19 bases in between. The germline gives CDR1 SGHKS, CDR2 YYEKEE (reference sequence). The CDR3 region is CASSSPDTLKRAFF. The CDR3 DNA sequence: TGTGCCAGCAGCTCACCCGATACACTAAAAAGAGCTTTCTTT.

This clone has a single count. CDR3 DNA: TGTGCCAGCAGCGTGGGGCCGAGGACAGCAAACAATGAGCAGTTCTTC. This translates into CASSVGPRTANNEQFF. The rearrangement uses TRBV9 and TRBJ2-1, with a tentative D call TRBD1 (6 bases). Germline assignment: CDR1 SGDLS and CDR2 YYNGEE. The length of the CDR3 is 16 residues. Trimming pared 2 bases from V and 5 bases from J, leaving 17 bases between.

Points on this clone: At one boundary the junction diverges from the germline segment, which might be a read error. This rearrangement joins TRBV7-6 to TRBJ2-3; 9 nucleotides agree with TRBD1. CDR3 size: 15 residues. Germline CDR1 reads SGHVS; CDR2 reads FNYEAQ. The CDR3 sequence: CARSLGQGTVSAQYF. The CDR3 bases are TGTGCCCGCAGCTTGGGACAGGGTACTGTCTCGGCGCAGTATTTT.

The chain links TRBV5-1 to TRBJ1-1; a weak D match, TRBD1 (6 bases). Germline V gene data show CDR1 as SGHRS and CDR2 as YFSETQ. The V end was cut by 4 bases, the J end by 2 bases, with 12 bases between. The length of the CDR3 is 14 residues. The CDR3 here is CASSGGQRNTEAFF. The CDR3 DNA reads TGCGCCAGCAGCGGAGGACAGAGAAACACTGAAGCTTTCTTT.

The gene calls are TRBV5-4 and TRBJ1-2; 7 bases are a match to TRBD1. The trim removed 4 bases at V and 7 bases at J, leaving 7 bases unmatched. The CDR3 is 13 amino acids. Germline lookup yields CDR1 SGHNT and CDR2 YYREEE (reference sequence). CDR3 in amino acids: CASSLGGRAGYTF. The CDR3, as DNA: TGTGCCAGCAGCCTAGGGGGCCGGGCTGGCTACACCTTC.

The gene calls are TRBV2 and TRBJ2-3, with D perhaps TRBD2 (7 bases). The CDR3 has 15 residues. The germline gives CDR1 SNHLY, CDR2 FYNNEI. Trimming stripped 7 bases from V and 1 base from J, with 15 bases between. The CDR3 loop reads CASTLQGGGTDTQYF. CDR3 bases: TGTGCCAGCACCCTCCAAGGGGGGGGCACAGATACGCAGTATTTT.

This chain uses TRBV5-1 with TRBJ1-1, with D tentatively TRBD1 (5 bases). There are 15 residues in the CDR3. With 0 bases removed from V and 2 bases from J, the gap between germline ends came to 11 bases. The germline gives CDR1 SGHRS, CDR2 YFSETQ. The CDR3 DNA reads TGCGCCAGCAGCTTGGGAGGTGGGACCAACACTGAAGCTTTCTTT. Translated, it gives CASSLGGGTNTEAFF. The whole variable domain, remainder taken from reference TRBV5-1 and TRBJ1-1, is KAGVTQTPRYLIKTRGQQVTLSCSPISGHRSVSWYQQTPGQGLQFLFEYFSETQRNKGNFPGRFSGRQFSNSRSEMNVSTLELGDSALYLCASSLGGGTNTEAFFGQGTRLTVV.

The V call is TRBV10-1, the J call TRBJ1-5; maybe TRBD1 (5 bases). CDR3 length: 16 residues. The V end was cut by 8 bases, the J end by 1 base, with 18 bases between. Germline V lookup: CDR1 WNHNN, CDR2 SYGVQD (reference sequence). The chain's CDR3 is CASDSNLRQSNQPQHF. The DNA of the CDR3 is TGCGCCAGCGATTCAAACCTCCGACAGAGCAATCAGCCCCAGCATTTT.